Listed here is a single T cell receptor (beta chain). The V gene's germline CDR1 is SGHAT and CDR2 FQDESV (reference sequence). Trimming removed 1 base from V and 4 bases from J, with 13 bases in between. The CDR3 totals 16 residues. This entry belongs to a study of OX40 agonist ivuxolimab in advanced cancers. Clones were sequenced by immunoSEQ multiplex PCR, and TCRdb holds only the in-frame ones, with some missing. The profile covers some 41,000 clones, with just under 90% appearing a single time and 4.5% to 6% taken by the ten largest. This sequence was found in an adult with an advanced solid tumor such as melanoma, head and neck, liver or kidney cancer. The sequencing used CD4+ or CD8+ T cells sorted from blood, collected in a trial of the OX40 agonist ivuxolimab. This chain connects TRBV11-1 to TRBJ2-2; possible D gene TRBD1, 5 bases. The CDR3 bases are TGTGCCAGCAGCTTAGAGGGGCCTCGGGCCACCGGGGAGCTGTTTTTT. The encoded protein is CASSLEGPRATGELFF.